The T cell receptor (beta chain) described here comes from a study of T cell responses to AZD1222 COVID-19 vaccine. Repertoires were generated with immunoSEQ multiplex PCR, while TCRdb's copy carries only in-frame clones and drops some. The sample contains tens of thousands of clones, roughly nine tenths of which appear only once. Notes on this clone: Antigen: not known.

Study-level results: Repertoires were obtained solely post-peak T cell response. White British people made up most donors, females outnumbered males, and clonal diversity was possibly underestimated.

V lost 1 base and J lost 1, with 10 bases in between. Germline V gene sequence: CDR1 SGHRS, CDR2 YFSETQ. This CDR3 has 15 amino acids. V and J are TRBV5-1 and TRBJ2-3; TRBD2 might be the D (6 bases). This sequence originates from an adult who received the AZD1222 COVID-19 vaccine. Sample: peripheral blood, taken 28 days after the second AZD1222 dose. CDR3 DNA: TGCGCCAGCAGCTTGAACGGCGGGGGCACAGATACGCAGTATTTT. Amino acid sequence: CASSLNGGGTDTQYF.